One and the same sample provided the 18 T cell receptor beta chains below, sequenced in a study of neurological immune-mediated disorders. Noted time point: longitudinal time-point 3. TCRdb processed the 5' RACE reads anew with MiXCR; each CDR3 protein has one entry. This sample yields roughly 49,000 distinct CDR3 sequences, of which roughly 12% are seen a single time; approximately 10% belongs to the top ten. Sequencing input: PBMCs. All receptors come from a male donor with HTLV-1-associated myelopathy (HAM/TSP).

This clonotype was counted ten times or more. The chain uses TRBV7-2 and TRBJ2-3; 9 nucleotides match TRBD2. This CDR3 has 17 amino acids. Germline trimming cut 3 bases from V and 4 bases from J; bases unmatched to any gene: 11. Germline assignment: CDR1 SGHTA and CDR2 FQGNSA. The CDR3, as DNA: TGTGCCAGCAGCTTTAAAGTAGGACTAGCGATTGCAGATACGCAGTATTTT. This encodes CASSFKVGLAIADTQYF.

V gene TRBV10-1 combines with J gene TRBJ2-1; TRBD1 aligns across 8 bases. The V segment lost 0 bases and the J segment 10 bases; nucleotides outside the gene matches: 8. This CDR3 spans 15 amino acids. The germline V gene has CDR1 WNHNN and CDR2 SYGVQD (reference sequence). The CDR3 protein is CASSESRTGKYEQFF. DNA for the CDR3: TGCGCCAGCAGTGAGTCAAGGACAGGGAAATACGAGCAGTTCTTC.

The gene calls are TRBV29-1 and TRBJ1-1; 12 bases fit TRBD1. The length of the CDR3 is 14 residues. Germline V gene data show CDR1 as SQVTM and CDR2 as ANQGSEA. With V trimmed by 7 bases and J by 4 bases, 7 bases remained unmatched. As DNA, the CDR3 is TGCAGCGCGGGACAGGGGGCAGGTAGCACTGAAGCTTTCTTT. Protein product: CSAGQGAGSTEAFF.

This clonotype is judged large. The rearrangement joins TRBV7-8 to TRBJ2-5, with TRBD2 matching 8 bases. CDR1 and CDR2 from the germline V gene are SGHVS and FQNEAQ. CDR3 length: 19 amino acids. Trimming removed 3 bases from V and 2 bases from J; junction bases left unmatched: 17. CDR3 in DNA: TGTGCCAGCAGCTTGAGTCTGGGGCTAGCGGGTGTGAGTCAAGAGACCCAGTACTTC. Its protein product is CASSLSLGLAGVSQETQYF. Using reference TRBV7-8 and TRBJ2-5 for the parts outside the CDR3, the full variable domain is GAGVSQSPRYKVAKRGQDVALRCDPISGHVSLFWYQQALGQGPEFLTYFQNEAQLDKSGLPSDRFFAERPEGSVSTLKIQRTQQEDSAVYLCASSLSLGLAGVSQETQYFGPGTRLLVL.

The CDR3 DNA is TGCGCCAGCAGCCAAGGTGGGGTTACCTATGGCTACACCTTC. Translation: CASSQGGVTYGYTF. The rearrangement links TRBV4-1 to TRBJ1-2; no clear D gene. With 1 base removed from V and 4 bases from J, the gap between germline ends came to 10 bases. This CDR3 spans 14 amino acids. Germline V gene sequence: CDR1 MGHRA, CDR2 YSYEKL.

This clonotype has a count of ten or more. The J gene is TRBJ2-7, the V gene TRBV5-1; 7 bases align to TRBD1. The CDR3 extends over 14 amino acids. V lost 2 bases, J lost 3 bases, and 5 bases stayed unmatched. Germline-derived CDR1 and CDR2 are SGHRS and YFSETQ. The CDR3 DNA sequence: TGCGCCAGCAGCTTCCGGGACAGAGACTACGAGCAGTACTTC. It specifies CASSFRDRDYEQYF.

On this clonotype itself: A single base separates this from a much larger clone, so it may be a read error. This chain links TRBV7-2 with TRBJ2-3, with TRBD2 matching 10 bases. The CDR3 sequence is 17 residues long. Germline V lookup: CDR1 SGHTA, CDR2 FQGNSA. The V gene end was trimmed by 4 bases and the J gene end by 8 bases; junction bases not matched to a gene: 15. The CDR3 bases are TGTGCCAGCAGCTCGCGGACAGGGAGTGCTAGCGGGGGTACGCAGTATTTT. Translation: CASSSRTGSASGGTQYF.

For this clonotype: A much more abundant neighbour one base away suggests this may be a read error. The CDR3 sequence: CACSSGAHTDTQYF. The DNA of the CDR3 is TGTGCCTGCAGTTCCGGGGCTCACACAGATACGCAGTATTTT. The V and J genes are TRBV6-5 and TRBJ2-3; D may be TRBD1 or TRBD2 (5 bases each). The CDR3 has 14 amino acids. Germline loops: CDR1 MNHEY, CDR2 SVGAGI.

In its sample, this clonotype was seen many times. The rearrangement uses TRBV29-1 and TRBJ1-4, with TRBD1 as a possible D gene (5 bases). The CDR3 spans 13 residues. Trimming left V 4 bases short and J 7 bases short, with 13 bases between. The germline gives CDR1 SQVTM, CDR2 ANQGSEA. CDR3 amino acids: CSVAGSYFEKLFF. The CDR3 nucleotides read TGCAGCGTTGCAGGGAGCTACTTTGAAAAACTGTTTTTT.

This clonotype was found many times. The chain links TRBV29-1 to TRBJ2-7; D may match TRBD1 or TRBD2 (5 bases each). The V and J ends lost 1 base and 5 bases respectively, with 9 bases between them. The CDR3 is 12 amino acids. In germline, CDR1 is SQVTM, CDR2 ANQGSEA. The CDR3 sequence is CSVEAGTHEQYF. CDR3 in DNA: TGCAGCGTTGAAGCGGGGACCCACGAGCAGTACTTC.

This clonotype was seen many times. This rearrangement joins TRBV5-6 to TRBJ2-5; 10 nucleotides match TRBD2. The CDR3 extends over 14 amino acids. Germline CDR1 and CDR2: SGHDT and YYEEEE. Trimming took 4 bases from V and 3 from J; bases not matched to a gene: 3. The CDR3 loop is CASSVGTSEETQYF. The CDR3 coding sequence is TGTGCCAGCAGCGTAGGGACTAGCGAAGAGACCCAGTACTTC. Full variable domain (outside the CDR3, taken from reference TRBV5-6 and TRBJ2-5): DAGVTQSPTHLIKTRGQQVTLRCSPKSGHDTVSWYQQALGQGPQFIFQYYEEEERQRGNFPDRFSGHQFPNYSSELNVNALLLGDSALYLCASSVGTSEETQYFGPGTRLLVL.

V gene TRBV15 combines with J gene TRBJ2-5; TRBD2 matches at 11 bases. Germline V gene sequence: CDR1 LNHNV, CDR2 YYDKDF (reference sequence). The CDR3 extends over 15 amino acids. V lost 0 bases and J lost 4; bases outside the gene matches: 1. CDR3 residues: CATSRDGTSGETQYF. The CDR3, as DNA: TGTGCCACCAGCAGAGATGGGACTAGCGGAGAGACCCAGTACTTC.

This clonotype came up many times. The CDR3 sequence is CAIETGGFSGNTIYF. Written as DNA, the CDR3 is TGTGCCATCGAAACAGGGGGATTCTCTGGAAACACCATATATTTT. The chain carries TRBV10-3 and TRBJ1-3, with TRBD1 matching over 8 bases. Germline values: CDR1 ENHRY, CDR2 SYGVKD. CDR3 length: 15 residues. J was trimmed by 0 bases and V by 8 bases; bases with no gene match: 6.

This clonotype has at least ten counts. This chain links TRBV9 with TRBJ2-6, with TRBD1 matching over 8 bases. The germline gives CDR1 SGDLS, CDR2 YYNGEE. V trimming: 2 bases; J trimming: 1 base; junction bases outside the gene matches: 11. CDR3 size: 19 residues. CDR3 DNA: TGTGCCAGCAGCGTGGGTGAGCAGGGGGCCGGTTCTGGGGCCAACGTCCTGACTTTC. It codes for CASSVGEQGAGSGANVLTF.

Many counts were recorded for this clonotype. The CDR3 loop reads CASSLGGSRTDTQYF. CDR3 sequence (DNA): TGCGCCAGCAGCCTGGGAGGGAGCCGCACAGATACGCAGTATTTT. This rearrangement joins TRBV5-1 to TRBJ2-3; 7 bases match TRBD2. V shed 4 bases and J 1 base; nucleotides not matched to a gene: 6. CDR3 length: 15 residues. CDR1 is SGHRS and CDR2 is YFSETQ in the germline V gene.

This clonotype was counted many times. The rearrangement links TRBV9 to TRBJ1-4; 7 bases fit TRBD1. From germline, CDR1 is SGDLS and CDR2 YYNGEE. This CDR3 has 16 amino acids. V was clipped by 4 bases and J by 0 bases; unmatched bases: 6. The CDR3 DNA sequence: TGTGCCAGCAGCAAAGACAGGGTCACAACTAATGAAAAACTGTTTTTT. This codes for CASSKDRVTTNEKLFF. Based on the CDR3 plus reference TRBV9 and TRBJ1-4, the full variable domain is DSGVTQTPKHLITATGQRVTLRCSPRSGDLSVYWYQQSLDQGLQFLIQYYNGEERAKGNILERFSAQQFPDLHSELNLSSLELGDSALYFCASSKDRVTTNEKLFFGSGTQLSVL.

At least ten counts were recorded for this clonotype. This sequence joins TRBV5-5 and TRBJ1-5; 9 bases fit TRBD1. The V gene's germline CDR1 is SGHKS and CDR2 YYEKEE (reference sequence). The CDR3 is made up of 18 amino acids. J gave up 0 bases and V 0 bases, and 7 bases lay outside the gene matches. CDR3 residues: CASSLGTGVIYSNQPQHF. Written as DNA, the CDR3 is TGTGCCAGCAGCTTGGGGACAGGGGTCATTTATAGCAATCAGCCCCAGCATTTT.

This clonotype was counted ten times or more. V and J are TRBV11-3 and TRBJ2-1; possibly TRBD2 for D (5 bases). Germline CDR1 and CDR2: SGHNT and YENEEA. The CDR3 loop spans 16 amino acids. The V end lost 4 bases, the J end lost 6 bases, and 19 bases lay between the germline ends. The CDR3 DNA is TGTGCCAGCAGCTCGATCCGGGGAACAAAGGTCAATGAGCAGTTCTTC. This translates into CASSSIRGTKVNEQFF.